These 24 T cell receptor beta chains share one sample of origin, sequenced in a study of CD8 T cells in ankylosing spondylitis. TCRdb reprocessed the 5' RACE reads via MiXCR and lists one record per CDR3 protein. The sample has approximately 240,000 distinct CDR3 sequences, more than 9% seen once. Sequencing was carried out using blood, either unsorted or a sorted T cell fraction (not recorded which). The receptor set was obtained from a male donor with ankylosing spondylitis or in good health (not recorded which).

The table lists this clonotype with many counts. The chain links TRBV3-1 to TRBJ2-1, with D possibly being TRBD2 (5 bases). Germline V lookup: CDR1 LGHDT, CDR2 YNNKEL (reference sequence). The CDR3 spans 14 residues. V was shortened by 1 base and J by 2 bases, with 6 bases between the two germline ends. This CDR3 is CASSQAGTYNEQFF. Here the CDR3 DNA reads TGTGCCAGCAGCCAAGCGGGGACCTACAATGAGCAGTTCTTC.

This clonotype showed up many times. CDR3 nucleotides: TGTGCCAGCAGTCCCCCCAATCAGCCCCAGCATTTT. This sequence encodes CASSPPNQPQHF. The gene calls are TRBV27 and TRBJ1-5; D remains unclear. The CDR3 is made up of 12 amino acids. Germline CDR1 reads MNHEY; CDR2 reads SMNVEV (reference sequence). The V and J ends lost 5 bases and 3 bases respectively, with 5 bases between them.

This clonotype was counted ten times or more. The chain recombines TRBV4-1 with TRBJ2-7; TRBD1 agrees at 8 bases. J lost 5 bases, V lost 2 bases, and 5 bases had no gene match. The germline gives CDR1 MGHRA, CDR2 YSYEKL. This CDR3 has 14 residues. CDR3 nucleotide sequence: TGCGCCAGCAGCCAACGGACAGGGAGTAACGAGCAGTACTTC. Translation: CASSQRTGSNEQYF.

This clonotype was detected only a few times. The gene calls are TRBV12-3 or TRBV12-4 and TRBJ1-3; D is possibly TRBD1 (5 bases). CDR3 length: 15 amino acids. V was cut by 7 bases and J by 0 bases, with 13 bases left in between. The CDR3 spells CASTSGDSSGNTIYF. CDR3 nucleotides: TGTGCCAGCACTTCCGGAGACAGCTCTGGAAACACCATATATTTT.

This chain uses TRBV29-1 with TRBJ2-6; D possibly corresponds to TRBD1 (5 bases). Germline CDR1 SQVTM, CDR2 ANQGSEA. The CDR3 sequence is 17 residues long. Trimming took 7 bases from V and 0 from J, leaving 19 bases between them. CDR3 sequence reads: CSAWGSVKTSGANVLTF. As DNA, the CDR3 is TGCAGCGCTTGGGGCTCCGTCAAGACCTCTGGGGCCAACGTCCTGACTTTC. Full variable domain (outside the CDR3, taken from reference TRBV29-1 and TRBJ2-6): SAVISQKPSRDICQRGTSLTIQCQVDSQVTMMFWYRQQPGQSLTLIATANQGSEATYESGFVIDKFPISRPNLTFSTLTVSNMSPEDSSIYLCSAWGSVKTSGANVLTFGAGSRLTVL.

This clonotype occurred a few times. The V gene is TRBV5-6, the J gene TRBJ2-7; the D is unclear. CDR3 length: 14 residues. CDR1 SGHDT and CDR2 YYEEEE come from the germline V gene. V was trimmed by 0 bases and J by 0 bases, leaving 7 bases between them. CDR3 nucleotides: TGTGCCAGCAGCTTGGGCGGAATCTCCTACGAGCAGTACTTC. This sequence encodes CASSLGGISYEQYF.

The chain carries TRBV6-2 or TRBV6-3 and TRBJ2-2; 12 bases are shared with TRBD2. V was pared by 6 bases and J by 0 bases, with 17 bases of the junction left unmatched. Germline V gene sequence: CDR1 MNHEY, CDR2 SVGEGT. This CDR3 has 21 residues. CDR3 loop: CASRLLGGRTSGRTNTGELFF. CDR3 DNA: TGTGCCAGCAGGCTCTTGGGGGGTAGAACTAGCGGGAGGACGAACACCGGGGAGCTGTTTTTT.

This clonotype was observed at least ten times. The chain carries TRBV4-1 and TRBJ1-5; D not certain. Germline-derived CDR1 and CDR2 are MGHRA and YSYEKL. The CDR3 loop spans 14 amino acids. V lost 2 bases, J lost 3 bases, and 8 bases lay in between. In nucleotides, the CDR3 is TGCGCCAGCAGCCAACACGGCCTCAATCAGCCCCAGCATTTT. It is translated as CASSQHGLNQPQHF.

This clonotype was recorded at least ten times. The rearrangement uses TRBV20-1 and TRBJ1-4; D gene uncertain. Per germline, CDR1 DFQATT and CDR2 SNEGSKA (reference sequence). The CDR3 consists of 15 residues. With 0 bases removed from V and 4 bases from J, the gap between germline ends came to 12 bases. The DNA of the CDR3 is TGCAGTGCTAGAGATATCGGCTTTCTTAATGAAAAACTGTTTTTT. Translating gives CSARDIGFLNEKLFF.

This clonotype was picked up many times. V is TRBV6-1 and J is TRBJ1-2; D is possibly TRBD1 (6 bases). Germline loops: CDR1 MNHNS, CDR2 SASEGT. The CDR3 sequence is 14 residues long. Trimming took 10 bases from V and 4 from J, leaving 19 bases between them. CDR3 nucleotide sequence: TGTGCCACCTACGTTCCGGGGGCGCCCTATGGCTACACCTTC. As protein: CATYVPGAPYGYTF.

In its sample, this clonotype was seen many times. V usage is TRBV2 and J usage is TRBJ2-1; 11 bases are a match to TRBD2. CDR3 size: 15 residues. Losses at the gene ends were 4 bases for V and 10 bases for J; bases not matched to a gene: 9. Germline CDR1 and CDR2: SNHLY and FYNNEI. This CDR3 reads CASSALGLAGREQFF. The CDR3 nucleotides read TGTGCCAGCAGTGCCTTAGGACTAGCGGGTCGGGAGCAGTTCTTC.

This clonotype was detected many times. The chain recombines TRBV29-1 with TRBJ1-1; 7 bases agree with TRBD1. CDR1 and CDR2 from the germline V gene are SQVTM and ANQGSEA. After removal of 2 bases from V and 5 bases from J, the junction contained 5 bases not matched to a gene. CDR3 length: 13 amino acids. The CDR3 DNA follows: TGCAGCGTTGAACCCGGGACAGAGACTGAAGCTTTCTTT. Translating gives CSVEPGTETEAFF.

The sample holds many counts of this clonotype. The chain uses TRBV4-1 and TRBJ2-7; tentative D call: TRBD2 (6 bases). This CDR3 comprises 16 residues. Germline V gives CDR1 MGHRA, CDR2 YSYEKL. Trimming removed 0 bases from V and 6 bases from J, with 18 bases in between. The CDR3 bases are TGCGCCAGCAGCCAAGATGGGAGGCAGGGCAATAGCGAGCAGTACTTC. This translates into CASSQDGRQGNSEQYF.

This clonotype was seen repeatedly, ten times or more. The chain combines TRBV13 with TRBJ2-3; 9 positions match TRBD2. CDR1 is PRHDT and CDR2 is FYEKMQ in the germline V gene (reference sequence). The CDR3 totals 17 residues. V lost 2 bases and J lost 0; bases outside the gene matches: 6. DNA of the CDR3: TGTGCCAGCAGCTTATATCTAGCGGGGACAAGCACAGATACGCAGTATTTT. This gives the protein CASSLYLAGTSTDTQYF. The whole variable domain, remainder taken from reference TRBV13 and TRBJ2-3, is AAGVIQSPRHLIKEKRETATLKCYPIPRHDTVYWYQQGPGQDPQFLISFYEKMQSDKGSIPDRFSAQQFSDYHSELNMSSLELGDSALYFCASSLYLAGTSTDTQYFGPGTRLTVL.

This clonotype came up a few times. The gene calls are TRBV5-6 and TRBJ1-6, with D unresolved. Trimming shortened V by 2 bases and J by 8 bases, and 20 bases separated the two germline ends. Germline CDR1 and CDR2: SGHDT and YYEEEE. This CDR3 is 17 amino acids long. DNA for the CDR3: TGTGCCAGCAGCTTTCTTCTGGCCCCGTCAAGGGATTCACCCCTCCACTTT. It codes for CASSFLLAPSRDSPLHF.

The chain employs TRBV20-1 and TRBJ2-3; TRBD2 matches 10 bases. The germline V gene has CDR1 DFQATT and CDR2 SNEGSKA (reference sequence). CDR3 size: 14 residues. After removal of 5 bases from V and 5 bases from J, the junction contained 7 bases not matched to a gene. The CDR3 region is CSAFSGGQGDTQYF. CDR3 in DNA: TGCAGTGCTTTTAGCGGGGGGCAAGGAGATACGCAGTATTTT.

This clonotype was recorded many times. The V call is TRBV24-1, the J call TRBJ2-3, with D unclear. The CDR3 has 16 amino acids. Per germline, CDR1 KGHDR and CDR2 SFDVKD. The V and J ends lost 0 bases and 2 bases respectively, with 11 bases between them. The CDR3 loop reads CATSDLGRWDTDTQYF. CDR3 nucleotide sequence: TGTGCCACCAGTGATTTGGGACGATGGGACACAGATACGCAGTATTTT.

The chain recombines TRBV7-6 with TRBJ2-3; 12 bases align to TRBD2. V shed 4 bases and J 5 bases; nucleotides not matched to a gene: 7. Germline assignment: CDR1 SGHVS and CDR2 FNYEAQ. The CDR3 has 16 amino acids. The CDR3 DNA sequence: TGTGCCAGCAGCTCATCTAGCGGGGGGGCTGTAGATACGCAGTATTTT. Its translation is CASSSSSGGAVDTQYF.

Notes on this clonotype: The CDR3 ends on some other residue instead of the conserved phenylalanine or tryptophan, so this is likely a read error. The limits of the CDR3 on the DNA are not certain, so only TCRdb's listed CDR3 is given. The chain couples TRBV14 to TRBJ2-1; the listed D gene, TRBD1, was not tested against the DNA. CDR1 and CDR2 (germline): SGHDN, FVKESK. Termini included, the CDR3 measures 11 amino acids. This CDR3 is CASSEGVGKFC.

The chain joins TRBV12-3 or TRBV12-4 to TRBJ1-4; D is uncertain. The CDR3 is 15 residues long. The germline V and J ends were trimmed by 1 base and 3 bases, with 9 bases remaining between them. CDR3 protein: CASSLGGAANEKLFF. The CDR3 region has the DNA TGTGCCAGCAGTTTAGGAGGCGCAGCTAATGAAAAACTGTTTTTT.

This clonotype was found a few times. The V call is TRBV10-3, the J call TRBJ2-7, with 7 nucleotides matching TRBD1. The V gene's germline CDR1 is ENHRY and CDR2 SYGVKD. The CDR3 totals 16 residues. V lost 4 bases, J lost 2 bases, and 11 bases stayed unmatched. CDR3 nucleotide sequence: TGTGCCATCAGTGGGACAGGCGTGGGGCGGGCCTACGAGCAGTACTTC. Amino acids: CAISGTGVGRAYEQYF.

This clonotype has a count of ten or more. This rearrangement joins TRBV7-2 to TRBJ1-5; D gene ambiguous. Germline CDR1 reads SGHTA; CDR2 reads FQGNSA. The ends were cut back, 2 bases at V and 5 bases at J, with 4 bases in the middle. The CDR3 runs to 12 residues. CDR3: CASSLLYQPQHF. In DNA form, the CDR3 reads TGTGCCAGCAGCTTATTATATCAGCCCCAGCATTTT.

This clonotype was counted many times. This chain connects TRBV10-3 to TRBJ1-6; D may be TRBD1 (5 bases). Germline V gene sequence: CDR1 ENHRY, CDR2 SYGVKD. The V end was cut by 4 bases, the J end by 7 bases, with 14 bases between. This CDR3 comprises 15 residues. Here the CDR3 DNA reads TGTGCCATCAGTGCTGAACAGGCCGGGAATTCACCCCTCCACTTT. Amino acids: CAISAEQAGNSPLHF.

This clonotype occurred many times. The chain combines TRBV3-1 with TRBJ2-1, with 11 bases matching TRBD1. The germline V gene has CDR1 LGHDT and CDR2 YNNKEL (reference sequence). V dropped 3 bases and J dropped 8; count of bases not matched to a gene: 3. This CDR3 is 14 amino acids long. The CDR3 is CASSHGTGGYEQFF. The CDR3 DNA reads as TGTGCCAGCAGCCATGGGACAGGGGGTTATGAGCAGTTCTTC.